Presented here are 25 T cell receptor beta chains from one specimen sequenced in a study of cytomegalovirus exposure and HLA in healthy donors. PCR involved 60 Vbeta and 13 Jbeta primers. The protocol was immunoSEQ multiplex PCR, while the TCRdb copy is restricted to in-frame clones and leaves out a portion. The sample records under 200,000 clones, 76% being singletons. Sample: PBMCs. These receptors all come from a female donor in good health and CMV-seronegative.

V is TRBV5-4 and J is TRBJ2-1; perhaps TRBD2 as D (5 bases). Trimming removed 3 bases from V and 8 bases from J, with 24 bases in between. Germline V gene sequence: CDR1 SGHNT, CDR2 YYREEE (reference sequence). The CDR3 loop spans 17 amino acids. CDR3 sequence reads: CASSSRGIASKVDEQFF. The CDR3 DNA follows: TGTGCCAGCAGCTCTCGGGGTATCGCTTCGAAGGTGGATGAGCAGTTCTTC.

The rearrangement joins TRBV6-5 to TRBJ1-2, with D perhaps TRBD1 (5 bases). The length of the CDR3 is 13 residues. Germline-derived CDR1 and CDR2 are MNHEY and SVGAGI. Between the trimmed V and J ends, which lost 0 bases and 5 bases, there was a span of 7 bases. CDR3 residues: CASSYSKGYGYTF. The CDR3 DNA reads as TGTGCCAGCAGTTACTCGAAGGGGTATGGCTACACCTTC.

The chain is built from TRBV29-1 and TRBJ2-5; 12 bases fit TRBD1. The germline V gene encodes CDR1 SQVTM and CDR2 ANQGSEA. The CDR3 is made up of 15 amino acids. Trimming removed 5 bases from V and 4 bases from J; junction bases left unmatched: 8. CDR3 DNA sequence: TGCAGCGTTCCCCGGGACAGGGGGCTGGGAGAGACCCAGTACTTC. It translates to CSVPRDRGLGETQYF.

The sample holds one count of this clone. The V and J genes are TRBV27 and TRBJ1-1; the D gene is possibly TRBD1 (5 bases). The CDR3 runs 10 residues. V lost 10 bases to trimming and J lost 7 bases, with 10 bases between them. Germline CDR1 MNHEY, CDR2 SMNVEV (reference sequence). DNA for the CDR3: TGTGCCAAGCGACAGCTTGAAGCTTTCTTT. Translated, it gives CAKRQLEAFF.

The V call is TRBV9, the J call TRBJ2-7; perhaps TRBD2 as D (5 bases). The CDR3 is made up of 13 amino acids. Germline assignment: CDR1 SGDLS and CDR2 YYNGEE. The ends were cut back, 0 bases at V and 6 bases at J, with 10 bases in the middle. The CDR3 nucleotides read TGTGCCAGCAGCGTAGTTGAGGGTGGCGAGCAGTACTTC. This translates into CASSVVEGGEQYF.

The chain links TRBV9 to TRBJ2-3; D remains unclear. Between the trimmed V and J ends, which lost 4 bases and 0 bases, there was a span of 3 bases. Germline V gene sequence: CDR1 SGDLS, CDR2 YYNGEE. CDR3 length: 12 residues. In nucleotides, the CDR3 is TGTGCCAGCAGCCATAGCACAGATACGCAGTATTTT. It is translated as CASSHSTDTQYF.

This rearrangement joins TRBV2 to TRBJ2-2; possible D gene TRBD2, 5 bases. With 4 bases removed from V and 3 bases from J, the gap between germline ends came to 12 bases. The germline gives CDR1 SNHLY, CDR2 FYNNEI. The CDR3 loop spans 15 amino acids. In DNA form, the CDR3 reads TGTGCCAGCAGTGTTTCCAGCGGAGACACCGGGGAGCTGTTTTTT. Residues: CASSVSSGDTGELFF.

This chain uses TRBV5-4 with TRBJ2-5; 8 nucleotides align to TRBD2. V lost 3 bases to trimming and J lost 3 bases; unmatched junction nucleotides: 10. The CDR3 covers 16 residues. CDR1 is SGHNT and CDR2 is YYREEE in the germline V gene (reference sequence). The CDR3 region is CASSSKLADLKETQYF. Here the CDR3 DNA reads TGTGCCAGCAGCTCAAAACTAGCGGACCTTAAAGAGACCCAGTACTTC.

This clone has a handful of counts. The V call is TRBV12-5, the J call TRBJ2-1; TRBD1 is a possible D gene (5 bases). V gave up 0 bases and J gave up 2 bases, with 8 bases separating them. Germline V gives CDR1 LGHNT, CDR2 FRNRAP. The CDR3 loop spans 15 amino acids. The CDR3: CASGLVLTAYNEQFF. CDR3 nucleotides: TGTGCTAGTGGTTTGGTACTGACAGCCTACAATGAGCAGTTCTTC.

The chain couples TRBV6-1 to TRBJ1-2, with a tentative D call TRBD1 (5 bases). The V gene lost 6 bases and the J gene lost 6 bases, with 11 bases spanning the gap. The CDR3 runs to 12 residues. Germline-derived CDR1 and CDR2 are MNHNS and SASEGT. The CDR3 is CASSLDRDGYTF. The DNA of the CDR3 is TGTGCCAGCAGCTTAGACAGAGATGGCTACACCTTC.

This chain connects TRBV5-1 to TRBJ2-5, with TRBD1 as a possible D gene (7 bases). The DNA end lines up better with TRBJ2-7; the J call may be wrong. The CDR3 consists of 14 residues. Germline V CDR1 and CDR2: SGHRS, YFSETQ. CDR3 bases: TGCGCCAGCAGCTCCACAGGGGAGGCCTACGAGCAGTACTTC. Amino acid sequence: CASSSTGEAYEQYF.

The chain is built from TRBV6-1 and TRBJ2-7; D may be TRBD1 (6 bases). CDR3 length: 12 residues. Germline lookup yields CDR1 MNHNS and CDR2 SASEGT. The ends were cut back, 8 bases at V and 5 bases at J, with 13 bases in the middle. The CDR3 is CASGWGHDEQYF. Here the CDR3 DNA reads TGTGCCAGCGGGTGGGGGCATGACGAGCAGTACTTC.

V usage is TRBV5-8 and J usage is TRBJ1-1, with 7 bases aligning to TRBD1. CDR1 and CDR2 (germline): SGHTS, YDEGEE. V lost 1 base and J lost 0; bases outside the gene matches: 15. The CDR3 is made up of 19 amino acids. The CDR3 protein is CASSLKGGFSDRMNTEAFF. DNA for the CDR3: TGTGCCAGCAGCTTGAAGGGCGGTTTTTCGGACAGGATGAACACTGAAGCTTTCTTT.

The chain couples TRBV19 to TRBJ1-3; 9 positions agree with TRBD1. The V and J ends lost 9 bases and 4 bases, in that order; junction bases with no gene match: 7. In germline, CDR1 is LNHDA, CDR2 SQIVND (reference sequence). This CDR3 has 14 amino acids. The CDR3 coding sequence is TGTGCCAGCAAAACAGGGGGCCTCGGAAACACCATATATTTT. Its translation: CASKTGGLGNTIYF.

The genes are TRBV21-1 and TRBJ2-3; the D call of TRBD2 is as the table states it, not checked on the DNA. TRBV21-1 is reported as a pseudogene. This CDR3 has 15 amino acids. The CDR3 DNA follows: TGTGCCAGCACCGTGAGCGGGATAGGGGAAGATACGCAGTATTTT. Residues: CASTVSGIGEDTQYF.

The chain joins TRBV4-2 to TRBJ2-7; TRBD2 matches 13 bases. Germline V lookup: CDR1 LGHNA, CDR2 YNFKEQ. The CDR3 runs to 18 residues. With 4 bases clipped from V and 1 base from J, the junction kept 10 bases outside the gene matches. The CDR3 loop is CASSRTTGTSGTSYEQYF. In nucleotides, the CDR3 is TGTGCCAGCAGCCGAACTACCGGGACTAGCGGGACGTCCTACGAGCAGTACTTC.

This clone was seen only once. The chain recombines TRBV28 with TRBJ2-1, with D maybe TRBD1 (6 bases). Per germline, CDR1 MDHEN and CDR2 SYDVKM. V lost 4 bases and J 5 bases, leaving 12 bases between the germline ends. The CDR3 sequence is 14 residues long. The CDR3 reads CASSSHSGDNEQFF. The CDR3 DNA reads TGTGCCAGCAGTTCGCATTCAGGGGACAATGAGCAGTTCTTC.

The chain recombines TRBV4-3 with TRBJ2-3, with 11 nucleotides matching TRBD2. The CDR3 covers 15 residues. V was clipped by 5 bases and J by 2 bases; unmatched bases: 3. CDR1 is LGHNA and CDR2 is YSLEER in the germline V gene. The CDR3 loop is CASSEGLADTDTQYF. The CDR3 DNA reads TGCGCCAGCAGCGAGGGACTAGCGGACACAGATACGCAGTATTTT.

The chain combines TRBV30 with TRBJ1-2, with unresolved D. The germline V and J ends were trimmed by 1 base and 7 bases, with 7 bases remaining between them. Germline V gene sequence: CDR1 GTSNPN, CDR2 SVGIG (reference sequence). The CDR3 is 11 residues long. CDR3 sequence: CAWSDRSGYTF. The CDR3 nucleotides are TGTGCCTGGAGTGATAGGAGTGGCTACACCTTC.

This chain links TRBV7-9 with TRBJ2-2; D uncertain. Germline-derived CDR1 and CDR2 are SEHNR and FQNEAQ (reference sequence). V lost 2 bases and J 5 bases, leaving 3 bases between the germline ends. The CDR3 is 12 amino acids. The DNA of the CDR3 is TGTGCCAGCAGCTTACGGACCGGGGAGCTGTTTTTT. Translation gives CASSLRTGELFF. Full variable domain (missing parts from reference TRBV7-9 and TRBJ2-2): DTGVSQNPRHKITKRGQNVTFRCDPISEHNRLYWYRQTLGQGPEFLTYFQNEAQLEKSRLLSDRFSAERPKGSFSTLEIQRTEQGDSAMYLCASSLRTGELFFGEGSRLTVL.

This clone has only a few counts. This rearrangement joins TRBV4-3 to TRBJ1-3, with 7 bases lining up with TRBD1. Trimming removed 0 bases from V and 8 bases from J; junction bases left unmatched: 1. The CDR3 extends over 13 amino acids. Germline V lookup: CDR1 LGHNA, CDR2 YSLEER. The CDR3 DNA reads TGCGCCAGCAGCCAAGATGACAGGGACACCATATATTTT. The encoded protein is CASSQDDRDTIYF.

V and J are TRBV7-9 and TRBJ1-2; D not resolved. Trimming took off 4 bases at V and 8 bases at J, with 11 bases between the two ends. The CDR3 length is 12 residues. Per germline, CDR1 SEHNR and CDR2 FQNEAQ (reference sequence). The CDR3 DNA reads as TGTGCCAGCAGCTCATCAAGCATGGGCTACACCTTC. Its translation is CASSSSSMGYTF.

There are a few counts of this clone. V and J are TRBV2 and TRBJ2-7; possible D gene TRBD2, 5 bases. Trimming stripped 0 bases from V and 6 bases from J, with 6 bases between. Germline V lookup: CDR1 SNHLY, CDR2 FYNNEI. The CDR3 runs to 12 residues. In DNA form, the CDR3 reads TGTGCCAGCAGTGAAGCGGGAGTCGAGCAGTACTTC. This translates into CASSEAGVEQYF.

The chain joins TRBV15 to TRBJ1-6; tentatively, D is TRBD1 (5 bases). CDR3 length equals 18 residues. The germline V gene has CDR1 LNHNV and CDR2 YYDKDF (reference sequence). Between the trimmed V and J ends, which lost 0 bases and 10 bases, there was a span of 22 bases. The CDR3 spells CATSRDLGVRGVRSPLHF. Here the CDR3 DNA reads TGTGCCACCAGCAGAGATCTGGGGGTCCGGGGGGTGAGGTCACCCCTCCACTTT.

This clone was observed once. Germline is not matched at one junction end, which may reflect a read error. The CDR3 sequence is CARKGTGANGLTF. CDR3 DNA sequence: TGTGCCAGAAAGGGTACTGGGGCCAACGGCCTGACTTTC. The V and J genes are TRBV2 and TRBJ2-6, with D possibly TRBD1 on 5 matching bases. Germline V gene lookup returns CDR1 SNHLY and CDR2 FYNNEI. The CDR3 totals 13 residues.